This TCR beta chain came from a study of blood T cell repertoires in COVID-19. On the study more broadly: Collection of acute and convalescent COVID-19 samples took place in the United States, Italy and Spain.

How the authors handled the data: From reference gene primer amplification, estimates of nucleated cell counts were derived. The table came from immunoSEQ multiplex PCR; TCRdb's copy has only in-frame clones and leaves some out. V and J calls and clone size are as listed in that table; D and trimming were resolved from the DNA. The sample consists of over 350,000 clones, approximately 90% of them appearing once. Germline V CDR1 and CDR2: SGHVS, FNYEAQ. V lost 1 base to trimming and J lost 0 bases, with 13 bases between them. This CDR3 is built from 17 residues. Material: peripheral blood. The chain is built from TRBV7-6 and TRBJ1-5; D remains ambiguous. The sequence came from a woman in her twenties or thirties with acute or convalescent COVID-19. CDR3 nucleotides: TGTGCCAGCAGCTTAGGAGCGGGGAAGTATAGCAATCAGCCCCAGCATTTT. Its protein product is CASSLGAGKYSNQPQHF. Looking up the rest from reference TRBV7-6 and TRBJ1-5 gives the full variable domain: GAGVSQSPRYKVTKRGQDVALRCDPISGHVSLYWYRQALGQGPEFLTYFNYEAQQDKSGLPNDRFSAERPEGSISTLTIQRTEQRDSAMYRCASSLGAGKYSNQPQHFGDGTRLSIL.